One and the same sample provided the 17 T cell receptor beta chains below, sequenced in a study of cytomegalovirus exposure and HLA in healthy donors. Researchers ran the PCR with 60 Vbeta and 13 Jbeta primers. Clones were sequenced by immunoSEQ multiplex PCR, and TCRdb holds only the in-frame ones, with some missing. The sample yields about 82,000 clones, 65% to 80% seen once. Sequencing was performed on PBMCs. These receptors all come from a human donor in good health.

The chain combines TRBV18 with TRBJ2-7, with D tentatively TRBD1 (5 bases). CDR3 length equals 16 residues. V lost 3 bases, J lost 2 bases, and 17 bases lay in between. Germline CDR1 and CDR2: KGHSH and LQKENI. The DNA of the CDR3 is TGTGCCAGCTCACCGCAAAAGGGGCCCAGGGCCTACGAGCAGTACTTC. It encodes CASSPQKGPRAYEQYF.

J is TRBJ2-2 and V is TRBV29-1; 7 positions match TRBD1. The CDR3 loop spans 12 amino acids. Germline-derived CDR1 and CDR2 are SQVTM and ANQGSEA. After removal of 4 bases from V and 4 bases from J, the junction contained 0 bases not matched to a gene. CDR3 DNA sequence: TGCAGCGTTGCAGGGGGCACCGGGGAGCTGTTTTTT. It specifies CSVAGGTGELFF.

The chain has TRBV5-1 and TRBJ1-1; no definite D call. The germline V and J ends were trimmed by 0 bases and 1 base, with 7 bases remaining between them. The CDR3 extends over 14 amino acids. The germline CDR1 and CDR2 sequences are SGHRS and YFSETQ. CDR3 amino acids: CASSLGAGNTEAFF. The DNA of the CDR3 is TGCGCCAGCAGCTTGGGTGCGGGGAACACTGAAGCTTTCTTT.

The CDR3 region is CASSKRSGGLTYNSPLHF. DNA of the CDR3: TGTGCCAGCAGCAAAAGATCGGGGGGTCTTACCTATAATTCACCCCTCCACTTT. The chain carries TRBV7-6 and TRBJ1-6, with D possibly TRBD1 on 5 matching bases. The germline V and J ends were trimmed by 5 bases and 2 bases, with 19 bases remaining between them. This CDR3 contains 18 residues. The germline CDR1 and CDR2 sequences are SGHVS and FNYEAQ.

The chain uses TRBV4-3 and TRBJ2-1, with D perhaps TRBD1 (5 bases). V lost 2 bases, J lost 1 base, and 9 bases lay in between. Germline CDR1 LGHNA, CDR2 YSLEER. The CDR3 has 15 amino acids. This CDR3 is CASSQRQGSYNEQFF. The CDR3, as DNA: TGCGCCAGCAGCCAACGGCAGGGTTCCTACAATGAGCAGTTCTTC.

The chain couples TRBV6-5 to TRBJ2-7; 9 bases map to TRBD1. The CDR3 has 15 amino acids. The germline CDR1 and CDR2 sequences are MNHEY and SVGAGI. After removal of 5 bases from V and 4 bases from J, the junction contained 9 bases not matched to a gene. This CDR3 is CASSLTGGSLYEQYF. CDR3 nucleotides: TGTGCCAGCAGTCTGACAGGGGGGTCGTTATACGAGCAGTACTTC.

The V gene is TRBV30, the J gene TRBJ1-2; TRBD1 matches 7 bases. Germline assignment: CDR1 GTSNPN and CDR2 SVGIG (reference sequence). The J segment lost 2 bases and the V segment lost 6 bases, leaving 3 bases of the junction unmatched. The CDR3 is 12 residues long. CDR3 in DNA: TGTGCCTGCCTGGGACAGAACTATGGCTACACCTTC. This codes for CACLGQNYGYTF.

The CDR3 sequence is CASSLSVGDRLYGYTF. Written as DNA, the CDR3 is TGTGCCAGCAGTTTATCCGTAGGGGACAGACTCTATGGCTACACCTTC. The V and J genes are TRBV27 and TRBJ1-2; 7 positions match TRBD1. Germline V CDR1 and CDR2: MNHEY, SMNVEV (reference sequence). This CDR3 is 16 amino acids long. Trimming cost V 0 bases and J 4 bases; bases outside gene matches: 8.

This sequence joins TRBV6-6 and TRBJ2-7; unclear D gene. This CDR3 is 10 amino acids long. Germline CDR1 and CDR2: MNHNY and SVGAGI (reference sequence). The V end lost 8 bases, the J end lost 3 bases, and 5 bases lay between the germline ends. Here the CDR3 DNA reads TGTGCCAGCGGGCTCTACGAGCAGTACTTC. Its translation is CASGLYEQYF.

The chain employs TRBV28 and TRBJ1-5; 7 positions agree with TRBD1. The CDR3 contains 16 residues. The trim removed 6 bases at V and 7 bases at J, leaving 15 bases unmatched. Germline assignment: CDR1 MDHEN and CDR2 SYDVKM. CDR3 sequence: CASRVSSYRGEQPQHF. The CDR3 nucleotides read TGTGCCAGCAGGGTGAGCTCTTACAGGGGTGAACAGCCCCAGCATTTT.

V is TRBV5-4 and J is TRBJ2-1; a possible D gene is TRBD2 (6 bases). Between the trimmed V and J ends, which lost 4 bases and 5 bases, there was a span of 13 bases. The germline gives CDR1 SGHNT, CDR2 YYREEE (reference sequence). This CDR3 contains 14 residues. The CDR3 coding sequence is TGTGCCAGCAGCGCGACTAGTTCCCACAATGAGCAGTTCTTC. Translating it yields CASSATSSHNEQFF.

The rearrangement uses TRBV19 and TRBJ2-2; 10 nucleotides line up with TRBD1. CDR1 is LNHDA and CDR2 is SQIVND in the germline V gene (reference sequence). Trimming cost V 6 bases and J 4 bases; bases outside gene matches: 5. The CDR3 covers 15 residues. The CDR3 protein is CASRRGQGVTGELFF. In nucleotides, the CDR3 is TGTGCCAGTAGAAGAGGACAGGGGGTCACCGGGGAGCTGTTTTTT.

The sample holds one count of this clone. The chain carries TRBV11-2 and TRBJ1-4, with 9 bases aligning to TRBD1. This CDR3 is 14 amino acids long. V dropped 1 base and J dropped 11; count of bases not matched to a gene: 5. Germline V gene lookup returns CDR1 SGHAT and CDR2 FQNNGV. CDR3 loop: CASSLVGQGSKLFF. The CDR3 bases are TGTGCCAGCAGCTTAGTGGGACAGGGAAGTAAACTGTTTTTT. Variable domain in full (rest from reference TRBV11-2 and TRBJ1-4): EAGVAQSPRYKIIEKRQSVAFWCNPISGHATLYWYQQILGQGPKLLIQFQNNGVVDDSQLPKDRFSAERLKGVDSTLKIQPAKLEDSAVYLCASSLVGQGSKLFFGSGTQLSVL.

CDR3 bases: TGTGCCAGCAGTTACCCGGGACAGGGTACCCACGAGCAGTACTTC. It yields the protein CASSYPGQGTHEQYF. The rearrangement uses TRBV6-6 and TRBJ2-7, with TRBD1 identical over 9 bases. Germline lookup yields CDR1 MNHNY and CDR2 SVGAGI (reference sequence). The CDR3 is 15 amino acids. V gave up 2 bases and J gave up 5 bases; unmatched junction bases: 7.

The rearrangement uses TRBV5-1 and TRBJ1-1; D not certain. CDR3 length equals 14 residues. The germline V gene encodes CDR1 SGHRS and CDR2 YFSETQ. Trimming took off 6 bases at V and 5 bases at J, with 17 bases between the two ends. CDR3 sequence: CASTPPLPETEAFF. CDR3 in DNA: TGCGCCAGCACTCCCCCACTTCCCGAAACTGAAGCTTTCTTT.

The rearrangement joins TRBV2 to TRBJ1-5, with D possibly being TRBD1 (6 bases). Trimming removed 7 bases from V and 0 bases from J, with 13 bases in between. The CDR3 extends over 15 amino acids. Germline V gene sequence: CDR1 SNHLY, CDR2 FYNNEI. CDR3 nucleotide sequence: TGTGCCAGCAACGAGGGGGGGTATAGCAATCAGCCCCAGCATTTT. It is translated as CASNEGGYSNQPQHF.

This chain joins TRBV5-1 and TRBJ2-1, with 8 positions matching TRBD2. V gave up 4 bases and J gave up 0 bases; unmatched junction bases: 12. CDR3 size: 18 residues. Germline-derived CDR1 and CDR2 are SGHRS and YFSETQ. Written as DNA, the CDR3 is TGCGCCAGCAGCAAGGATGTCTGGCGGGGGGTCTCCTACAATGAGCAGTTCTTC. Protein sequence: CASSKDVWRGVSYNEQFF. Drawing the rest from reference TRBV5-1 and TRBJ2-1, the complete variable domain is KAGVTQTPRYLIKTRGQQVTLSCSPISGHRSVSWYQQTPGQGLQFLFEYFSETQRNKGNFPGRFSGRQFSNSRSEMNVSTLELGDSALYLCASSKDVWRGVSYNEQFFGPGTRLTVL.